This T cell receptor beta chain came from a study of T-cell reconstitution after alpha-beta-depleted transplantation in children. Study-wide results and caveats: At around two months after transplant, the alpha-beta T cells were reportedly derived from several hundred expanded clones that came from non-depleted graft cells. At day 60, the high TCRbeta diversity found in some patients originated from recipient T cells and thymic progenitors that had survived.

Construction of the TCRbeta library involved unique molecular identifiers. TCRdb re-derived calls from the PCR reads in MiXCR, one entry per CDR3 protein. The table records some 120,000 distinct CDR3 sequences, about a tenth of them present only once. The CDR3 totals 13 residues. The J segment lost 4 bases and the V segment lost 1 base, leaving 3 bases of the junction unmatched. In germline, CDR1 is DFQATT, CDR2 SNEGSKA (reference sequence). This clonotype came up a few times. The antigen remains unidentified. The receptor's source is a girl less than two years old who had a stem cell transplant for combined immunodeficiency, so the T cells may come from the graft donor. The source was PBMCs, mostly from graft donor cells, collected 180 days after TCRalphabeta/CD19-depleted stem cell transplant. The chain employs TRBV20-1 and TRBJ2-7; 8 bases match TRBD2. CDR3 protein: CSARGTSSYEQYF. The CDR3 nucleotides are TGCAGTGCTAGAGGGACTAGCAGTTACGAGCAGTACTTC.